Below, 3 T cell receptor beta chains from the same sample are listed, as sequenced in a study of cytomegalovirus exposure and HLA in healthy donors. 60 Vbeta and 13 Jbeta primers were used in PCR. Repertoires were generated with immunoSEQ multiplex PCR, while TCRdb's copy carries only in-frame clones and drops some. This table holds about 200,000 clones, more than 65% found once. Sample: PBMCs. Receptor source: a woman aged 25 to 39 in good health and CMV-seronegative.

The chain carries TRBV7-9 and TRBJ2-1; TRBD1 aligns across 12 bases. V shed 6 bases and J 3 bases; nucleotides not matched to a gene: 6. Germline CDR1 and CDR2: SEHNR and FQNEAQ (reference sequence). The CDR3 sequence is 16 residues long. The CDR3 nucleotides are TGTGCCAGCAGTCGGGACAGGGGGCTACTCTACAATGAGCAGTTCTTC. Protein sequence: CASSRDRGLLYNEQFF.

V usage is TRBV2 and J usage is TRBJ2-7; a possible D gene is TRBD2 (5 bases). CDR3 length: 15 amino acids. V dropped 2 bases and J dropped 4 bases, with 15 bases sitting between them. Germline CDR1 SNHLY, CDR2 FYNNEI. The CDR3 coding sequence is TGTGCCAGCAGTGAACGCCCTCTAGCAGATTACGAGCAGTACTTC. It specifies CASSERPLADYEQYF.

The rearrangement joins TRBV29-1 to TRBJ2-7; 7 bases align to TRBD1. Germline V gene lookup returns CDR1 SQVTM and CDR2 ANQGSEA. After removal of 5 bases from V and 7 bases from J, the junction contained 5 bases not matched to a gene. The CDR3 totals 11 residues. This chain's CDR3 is CSVKTGYEQYF. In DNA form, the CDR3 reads TGCAGCGTTAAGACAGGGTATGAGCAGTACTTC.